The 32 T cell receptor beta chains listed next were all sequenced from one sample in a study of blood T cell repertoires in COVID-19. The data were produced by immunoSEQ multiplex PCR, yet TCRdb's version contains in-frame clones alone and is incomplete. The table shows around 260,000 clones, with roughly 90% occurring only once. The material sequenced was peripheral blood. The receptors were sampled from a man aged 25 to 40 with acute or convalescent COVID-19.

This clone was recorded once. CDR3 protein: CASSEGPHSSYNEQFF. The DNA for the CDR3 is TGTGCCAGCAGTGAGGGGCCGCACAGCTCCTACAATGAGCAGTTCTTC. The rearrangement joins TRBV2 to TRBJ2-1; D is possibly TRBD1 (5 bases). In germline, CDR1 is SNHLY, CDR2 FYNNEI. CDR3 size: 16 residues. Trimming stripped 3 bases from V and 0 bases from J, with 12 bases between.

CDR3 in amino acids: CASRIRTGANQPQHF. In DNA form, the CDR3 reads TGTGCCAGCAGAATCCGGACAGGAGCCAATCAGCCCCAGCATTTT. This chain joins TRBV28 and TRBJ1-5, with TRBD1 matching over 7 bases. The length of the CDR3 is 15 residues. The germline V gene has CDR1 MDHEN and CDR2 SYDVKM. The V segment lost 6 bases and the J segment 3 bases; nucleotides outside the gene matches: 8.

The rearrangement joins TRBV27 to TRBJ2-7; D unclear. Per the germline V gene, CDR1 is MNHEY and CDR2 is SMNVEV (reference sequence). The CDR3 spans 14 residues. The V end lost 2 bases, the J end lost 2 bases, and 10 bases lay between the germline ends. CDR3 in amino acids: CASSLVGPTYEQYF. The CDR3 DNA sequence: TGTGCCAGCAGTTTAGTTGGGCCCACCTACGAGCAGTACTTC.

The chain recombines TRBV10-1 with TRBJ2-3; 9 bases match TRBD1. The CDR3 has 16 amino acids. The junction had 15 bases not matched to a gene; V was cut back by 4 bases and J by 10 bases. Per the germline V gene, CDR1 is WNHNN and CDR2 is SYGVQD (reference sequence). The CDR3 spells CASSAAGTGLPMAQYF. In DNA, the CDR3 is TGCGCCAGCAGTGCAGCCGGGACAGGGCTACCTATGGCGCAGTATTTT.

This rearrangement joins TRBV30 to TRBJ1-1; TRBD1 might be the D (5 bases). The ends were cut back, 3 bases at V and 4 bases at J, with 12 bases in the middle. Germline V gene lookup returns CDR1 GTSNPN and CDR2 SVGIG (reference sequence). The CDR3 covers 13 residues. The CDR3 here is CAWSDGTFTEAFF. CDR3 coding DNA: TGTGCCTGGAGCGACGGGACTTTCACTGAAGCTTTCTTT.

The genes are TRBV7-9 and TRBJ2-7; D is perhaps TRBD1 (5 bases). Trimming removed 2 bases at V and 6 bases at J, with 11 bases between. CDR1 and CDR2 from the germline V gene are SEHNR and FQNEAQ (reference sequence). The CDR3 has 13 amino acids. This CDR3 is CASSLSQGSEQYF. The CDR3 DNA reads as TGTGCCAGCAGCTTATCGCAGGGTTCCGAGCAGTACTTC.

The J gene is TRBJ2-1, the V gene TRBV30; D not resolved. Trimming removed 0 bases from V and 0 bases from J, with 9 bases in between. The CDR3 is 15 residues long. CDR1 is GTSNPN, CDR2 SVGIG, per germline (reference sequence). CDR3 nucleotides: TGTGCCTGGAGTGTAGCAACGGGCTCCTACAATGAGCAGTTCTTC. This sequence encodes CAWSVATGSYNEQFF.

V usage is TRBV28 and J usage is TRBJ2-7; possible D gene TRBD2, 6 bases. The CDR3 totals 15 residues. The V gene's germline CDR1 is MDHEN and CDR2 SYDVKM. V was pared by 3 bases and J by 0 bases, with 12 bases between. The CDR3 loop reads CASSFGGISSYEQYF. The DNA of the CDR3 is TGTGCCAGCAGTTTCGGCGGGATTAGCTCCTACGAGCAGTACTTC. The variable domain in full, completed from reference TRBV28 and TRBJ2-7, reads DVKVTQSSRYLVKRTGEKVFLECVQDMDHENMFWYRQDPGLGLRLIYFSYDVKMKEKGDIPEGYSVSREKKERFSLILESASTNQTSMYLCASSFGGISSYEQYFGPGTRLTVT.

The rearrangement joins TRBV14 to TRBJ2-3; TRBD1 aligns across 8 bases. Germline CDR1 SGHDN, CDR2 FVKESK. The CDR3 contains 17 residues. The ends lost 4 bases at V and 5 bases at J; junction bases unmatched: 14. The CDR3 coding sequence is TGTGCCAGCAGCCCCATACATCGGACAGGGAGTCGAGATACGCAGTATTTT. It is translated as CASSPIHRTGSRDTQYF.

The chain employs TRBV27 and TRBJ2-7, with 7 bases identical to TRBD2. Germline V lookup: CDR1 MNHEY, CDR2 SMNVEV (reference sequence). The CDR3 consists of 13 residues. V shed 8 bases, J shed 2 bases, and the junction held 6 bases outside the gene matches. The CDR3 DNA sequence: TGTGCCAGCGGAAGCGGGGCTACCTACGAGCAGTACTTC. Amino acid sequence: CASGSGATYEQYF.

V usage is TRBV12-5 and J usage is TRBJ2-3; TRBD2 agrees at 12 bases. The CDR3 covers 15 residues. Per the germline V gene, CDR1 is LGHNT and CDR2 is FRNRAP. V lost 7 bases to trimming and J lost 10 bases; unmatched junction nucleotides: 12. The CDR3 DNA follows: TGTGCTAGTGCCACCTCTAGCGGGAGGGCCGACCCGCAGTATTTT. It specifies CASATSSGRADPQYF.

The chain links TRBV19 to TRBJ1-5; tentative D call: TRBD1 (6 bases). Germline V gives CDR1 LNHDA, CDR2 SQIVND (reference sequence). V was shortened by 5 bases and J by 11 bases, with 19 bases between the two germline ends. There are 14 residues in the CDR3. CDR3 sequence: CASSSDRYKSTQHF. In nucleotides, the CDR3 is TGTGCCAGTAGTTCCGACAGGTACAAATCGACCCAGCATTTT. Using reference TRBV19 and TRBJ1-5 for the parts outside the CDR3, the full variable domain is DGGITQSPKYLFRKEGQNVTLSCEQNLNHDAMYWYRQDPGQGLRLIYYSQIVNDFQKGDIAEGYSVSREKKESFPLTVTSAQKNPTAFYLCASSSDRYKSTQHFGDGTRLSIL.

The chain recombines TRBV21-1 with TRBJ2-3; TRBD2 is taken as the D call from the table, unchecked against the DNA. TRBV21-1 is a pseudogene locus. This CDR3 is built from 20 residues. The CDR3 reads CASRLYVGAGVPRLTDTQYF. The CDR3 DNA reads TGTGCCAGCAGGCTCTATGTGGGAGCGGGAGTCCCGAGGTTAACAGATACGCAGTATTTT.

The gene calls are TRBV5-1 and TRBJ1-5; 8 bases fit TRBD1. V gave up 3 bases and J gave up 3 bases; unmatched junction bases: 5. Germline V gene sequence: CDR1 SGHRS, CDR2 YFSETQ. The CDR3 consists of 15 residues. The CDR3, as DNA: TGCGCCAGCAGCTACCAGGGACAGGCCAATCAGCCCCAGCATTTT. Protein sequence: CASSYQGQANQPQHF.

The chain joins TRBV5-1 to TRBJ1-2; 9 bases are a match to TRBD1. CDR3 length: 15 residues. J gave up 2 bases and V 0 bases, and 2 bases lay outside the gene matches. CDR1 is SGHRS and CDR2 is YFSETQ in the germline V gene. As DNA, the CDR3 is TGCGCCAGCAGCTTGGTAGGGACAGGGAACTATGGCTACACCTTC. Translation: CASSLVGTGNYGYTF.

The chain couples TRBV6-5 to TRBJ1-1; perhaps TRBD1 as D (6 bases). From germline, CDR1 is MNHEY and CDR2 SVGAGI. Trimming removed 6 bases from V and 1 base from J, with 9 bases in between. The CDR3 is 13 amino acids. Here the CDR3 reads CASRRTANTEAFF. CDR3 DNA sequence: TGTGCCAGCAGAAGGACAGCGAACACTGAAGCTTTCTTT.

This rearrangement joins TRBV6-8 to TRBJ2-2; D may be TRBD2 (6 bases). CDR3 length: 15 residues. V lost 1 base and J lost 4, with 10 bases in between. The germline V gene encodes CDR1 MNHGY and CDR2 SAAAGT. DNA of the CDR3: TGTGCCAGCAGTTACTGGACTATCATCACCGGGGAGCTGTTTTTT. Its protein product is CASSYWTIITGELFF.

This rearrangement joins TRBV7-2 to TRBJ1-6; perhaps TRBD1 as D (6 bases). V gave up 5 bases and J gave up 4 bases, with 15 bases separating them. CDR3 length: 16 amino acids. The germline gives CDR1 SGHTA, CDR2 FQGNSA. CDR3 nucleotides: TGTGCCAGCAGCATACGGACAGCCTTTTATAATTCACCCCTCCACTTT. Protein sequence: CASSIRTAFYNSPLHF.

This clone was picked up one time. V is TRBV25-1 and J is TRBJ2-5; TRBD2 is a possible D gene (6 bases). This CDR3 is built from 15 residues. V lost 4 bases and J 5 bases, leaving 17 bases between the germline ends. Germline V lookup: CDR1 MGHDK, CDR2 SYGVNS. In DNA, the CDR3 is TGTGCCAGCAGTGTGGCGACTAGGGGTTCGGAGACCCAGTACTTC. Protein: CASSVATRGSETQYF.

The CDR3 here is CASSSQDRGWGGYTF. The CDR3 DNA reads as TGTGCCAGCAGCTCCCAGGACAGGGGTTGGGGTGGCTACACCTTC. This chain joins TRBV7-9 and TRBJ1-2, with 9 positions matching TRBD1. From germline, CDR1 is SEHNR and CDR2 FQNEAQ (reference sequence). Germline trimming cut 4 bases from V and 7 bases from J; bases unmatched to any gene: 10. This CDR3 comprises 15 residues.

The V and J genes are TRBV12-3 or TRBV12-4 and TRBJ1-3; no clear D. V was shortened by 5 bases and J by 6 bases, with 8 bases between the two germline ends. This CDR3 has 12 amino acids. Here the CDR3 DNA reads TGTGCCAGCAGTCGCCGGGAAAACACCATATATTTT. This gives the protein CASSRRENTIYF.

This rearrangement joins TRBV9 to TRBJ2-7, with D perhaps TRBD2 (6 bases). Germline V gives CDR1 SGDLS, CDR2 YYNGEE. The CDR3 loop spans 18 amino acids. The germline V and J ends were trimmed by 0 bases and 5 bases, with 24 bases remaining between them. In DNA, the CDR3 is TGTGCCAGCAGCGTAGTTGCCGACCTAGCGCGAAGCCACAACGAGCAGTACTTC. Translation gives CASSVVADLARSHNEQYF. Together with reference TRBV9 and TRBJ2-7, the CDR3 gives the full variable domain: DSGVTQTPKHLITATGQRVTLRCSPRSGDLSVYWYQQSLDQGLQFLIQYYNGEERAKGNILERFSAQQFPDLHSELNLSSLELGDSALYFCASSVVADLARSHNEQYFGPGTRLTVT.

The genes are TRBV24-1 and TRBJ1-2, with 10 bases aligning to TRBD1. Looked up from germline, CDR1 is KGHDR and CDR2 is SFDVKD. V lost 4 bases, J lost 9 bases, and 10 bases stayed unmatched. The length of the CDR3 is 15 residues. CDR3 protein: CATSDPRDRGDRYTF. In DNA form, the CDR3 reads TGTGCCACCAGTGACCCACGGGACAGGGGAGATCGCTACACCTTC.

The V call is TRBV19, the J call TRBJ1-4; D call uncertain. Per germline, CDR1 LNHDA and CDR2 SQIVND (reference sequence). The CDR3 runs 15 residues. With 7 bases removed from V and 8 bases from J, the gap between germline ends came to 20 bases. For the CDR3, the DNA is TGTGCCAGTACCCCTCAACCAAGGCGGAACGAAAAACTGTTTTTT. Its translation is CASTPQPRRNEKLFF.

This clone was seen a few times. The CDR3 DNA reads as TGTGCCACCAGCAGAGAAATGAACAGGGGTTCGTTGGGCTACACCTTC. It specifies CATSREMNRGSLGYTF. The rearrangement uses TRBV15 and TRBJ1-2; 7 bases agree with TRBD1. V shed 0 bases and J 8 bases; nucleotides not matched to a gene: 12. Germline V gives CDR1 LNHNV, CDR2 YYDKDF (reference sequence). This CDR3 has 16 amino acids.

The rearrangement uses TRBV21-1 and TRBJ2-7; the listed D gene, TRBD1, was not tested against the DNA. TRBV21-1 is a listed pseudogene. The CDR3 extends over 14 amino acids. CDR3 sequence (DNA): TGTGCCAGCAGCAAAGAAGGACAGGGGTACGAGCAGTACTTC. This translates into CASSKEGQGYEQYF.

The CDR3 nucleotides read TGCGCCAGCAGCTTTCTGCCTAGCGGGATGGGGGCCGGGGAGCTGTTTTTT. It specifies CASSFLPSGMGAGELFF. The gene calls are TRBV5-1 and TRBJ2-2; 9 bases map to TRBD2. Germline CDR1 reads SGHRS; CDR2 reads YFSETQ. The CDR3 loop spans 17 amino acids. Losses at the gene ends were 2 bases for V and 6 bases for J; bases not matched to a gene: 11.

V gene TRBV7-9 combines with J gene TRBJ1-2; no reliable D call. Germline V gene sequence: CDR1 SEHNR, CDR2 FQNEAQ (reference sequence). This CDR3 is built from 15 residues. V lost 2 bases and J 1 base, leaving 11 bases between the germline ends. The CDR3 sequence is CASSLLVQFNYGYTF. Here the CDR3 DNA reads TGTGCCAGCAGCTTATTGGTCCAGTTTAACTATGGCTACACCTTC.

The chain carries TRBV14 and TRBJ2-3; 13 positions agree with TRBD2. V gave up 7 bases and J gave up 8 bases; unmatched junction bases: 6. This CDR3 has 14 amino acids. Germline-derived CDR1 and CDR2 are SGHDN and FVKESK. CDR3 coding DNA: TGTGCCAGCATGGGACTAGCGGGAAGGGGTACGCAGTATTTT. The encoded protein is CASMGLAGRGTQYF.

V and J are TRBV2 and TRBJ2-2; D gene ambiguous. Germline CDR1 and CDR2: SNHLY and FYNNEI. Trimming took off 6 bases at V and 1 base at J, with 9 bases between the two ends. The CDR3 totals 14 residues. CDR3 protein: CASRSGQNTGELFF. The DNA of the CDR3 is TGTGCCAGCAGGTCAGGTCAGAACACCGGGGAGCTGTTTTTT.

The chain uses TRBV6-5 and TRBJ2-7, with 8 nucleotides matching TRBD1. Germline CDR1 and CDR2: MNHEY and SVGAGI. The CDR3 is 13 amino acids. Trimming cost V 5 bases and J 5 bases; bases outside gene matches: 5. DNA for the CDR3: TGTGCCAGCAGTCGGACAGGGAAAAACGAGCAGTACTTC. This gives the protein CASSRTGKNEQYF.

This clone was picked up one time. DNA of the CDR3: TGTGCCAGCAGCGTTCCCCCCCCAGGCCAAGAGACCCAGTACTTC. Amino acids: CASSVPPPGQETQYF. The chain uses TRBV7-2 and TRBJ2-5; D unclear. CDR3 length: 15 amino acids. Germline V gene sequence: CDR1 SGHTA, CDR2 FQGNSA. Trimming took off 5 bases at V and 1 base at J, with 14 bases between the two ends.